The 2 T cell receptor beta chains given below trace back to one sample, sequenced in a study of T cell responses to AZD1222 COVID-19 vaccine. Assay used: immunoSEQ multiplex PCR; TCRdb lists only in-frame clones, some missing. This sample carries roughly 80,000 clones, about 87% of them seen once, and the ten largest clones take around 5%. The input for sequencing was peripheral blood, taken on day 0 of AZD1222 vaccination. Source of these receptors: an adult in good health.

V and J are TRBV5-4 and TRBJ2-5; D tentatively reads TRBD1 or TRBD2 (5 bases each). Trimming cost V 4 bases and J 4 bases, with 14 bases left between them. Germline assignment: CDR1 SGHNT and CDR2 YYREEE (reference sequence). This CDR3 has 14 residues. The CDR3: CASSGGSVVETQYF. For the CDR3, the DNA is TGTGCCAGCAGCGGGGGTTCGGTTGTAGAGACCCAGTACTTC.

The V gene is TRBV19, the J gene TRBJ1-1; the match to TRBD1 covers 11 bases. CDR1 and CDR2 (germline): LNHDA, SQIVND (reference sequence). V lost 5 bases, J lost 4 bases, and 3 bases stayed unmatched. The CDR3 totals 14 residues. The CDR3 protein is CASSAGTGGTEAFF. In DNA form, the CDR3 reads TGTGCCAGTAGTGCCGGGACAGGGGGCACTGAAGCTTTCTTT.